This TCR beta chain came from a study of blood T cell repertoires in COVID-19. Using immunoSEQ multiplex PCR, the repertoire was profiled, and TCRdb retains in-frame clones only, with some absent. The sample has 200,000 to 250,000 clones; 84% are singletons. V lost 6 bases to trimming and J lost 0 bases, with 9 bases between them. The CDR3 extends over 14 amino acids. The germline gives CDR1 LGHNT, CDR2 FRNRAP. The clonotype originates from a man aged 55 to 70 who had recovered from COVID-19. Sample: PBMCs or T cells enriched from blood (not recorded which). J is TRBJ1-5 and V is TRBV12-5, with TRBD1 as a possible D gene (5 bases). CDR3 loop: CASGLTDSNQPQHF. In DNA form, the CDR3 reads TGTGCTAGTGGCCTGACAGATAGCAATCAGCCCCAGCATTTT.